This T cell receptor (beta chain) was found in a study of T cells after yellow fever vaccination. Study details: Preparation of fractions with low cell numbers was performed using SMART-Seq v4 Ultra Low Input.

Study outcomes and limitations: Bulk-population clonotypes that are abundant could appear as contaminants in FACS-sorted repertoires. Weaker, the secondary response peaked sooner, at day 5 versus 15.

On this clonotype: The antigen remains unidentified.

Trimming left V 0 bases short and J 3 bases short, with 11 bases between. This CDR3 region has 15 residues. CDR1 and CDR2 from the germline V gene are KGHDR and SFDVKD. UMIs were added to TCR cDNA along with a universal primer site when it was made by 5'RACE template switching. TCRdb reprocessed the 5' RACE reads with MiXCR, giving one entry per CDR3 protein. This sample carries approximately 300,000 distinct CDR3 sequences, approximately 12% of them seen once, and the ten largest clones take around 3.2%. The chain employs TRBV24-1 and TRBJ2-7; possibly TRBD1 for D (5 bases). Material: CD4+ T cells sorted from PBMCs, obtained 45 days after the yellow fever booster vaccination. The TCR originated in a man between 18 and 29 years old who received the YFV17D yellow fever vaccine. CDR3 coding DNA: TGTGCCACCAGTGATTTGCCTAGGGGCCTCTACGAGCAGTACGTC. Its translation is CATSDLPRGLYEQYV.